This passage covers 24 T cell receptor beta chains from one sample sequenced in a study of T-cell reconstitution after alpha-beta-depleted transplantation in children. For TCRbeta, the library was prepared with unique molecular identifiers. TCRdb recomputed calls from the PCR reads with MiXCR, one row per CDR3 protein. The sample consists of 250,000 to 400,000 distinct CDR3 sequences, approximately 23% of them appearing once. The material was PBMCs, mostly from graft donor cells, obtained 180 days after TCRalphabeta/CD19-depleted stem cell transplant. These receptors all come from a male patient younger than 18 who had a stem cell transplant for acute lymphoblastic leukemia, so the T cells may come from the graft donor.

This clonotype has just a few counts. The genes are TRBV9 and TRBJ2-6; D is undetermined. Trimming left V 3 bases short and J 2 bases short, with 9 bases between. CDR3 length: 15 residues. Germline V gives CDR1 SGDLS, CDR2 YYNGEE. The CDR3 DNA follows: TGTGCCAGCAGCGCCCCACTCCCTGGGGCCAACGTCCTGACTTTC. This translates into CASSAPLPGANVLTF.

This clonotype was picked up a small number of times. This chain links TRBV6-5 with TRBJ2-7; a weak D match, TRBD2 (5 bases). The germline gives CDR1 MNHEY, CDR2 SVGAGI. The CDR3 runs to 15 residues. The V end was cut by 2 bases, the J end by 7 bases, with 18 bases between. DNA of the CDR3: TGTGCCAGCAGTTACGTGGGAGCCCGGAGTTGGGAGCAGTACTTC. This translates into CASSYVGARSWEQYF.

This clonotype appeared a few times. This rearrangement joins TRBV9 to TRBJ2-5, with 7 nucleotides matching TRBD2. The CDR3 has 13 amino acids. J was trimmed by 7 bases and V by 0 bases; bases with no gene match: 3. The germline V gene encodes CDR1 SGDLS and CDR2 YYNGEE. The chain's CDR3 is CASSVEWEGTQYF. The CDR3 bases are TGTGCCAGCAGCGTAGAATGGGAGGGGACCCAGTACTTC.

V gene TRBV20-1 combines with J gene TRBJ2-4, with a possible D match to TRBD2 (6 bases). The germline V and J ends were trimmed by 5 bases and 0 bases, with 14 bases remaining between them. The CDR3 runs to 15 residues. Germline CDR1 is DFQATT and CDR2 is SNEGSKA (reference sequence). Written as DNA, the CDR3 is TGCAGTGCTCGGAGAGGCGGGATAGCCAAAAACATTCAGTACTTC. This codes for CSARRGGIAKNIQYF.

The rearrangement uses TRBV29-1 and TRBJ1-1; perhaps TRBD1 as D (6 bases). The germline V and J ends were trimmed by 4 bases and 1 base, with 16 bases remaining between them. CDR3 length: 15 amino acids. CDR1 SQVTM and CDR2 ANQGSEA come from the germline V gene. The CDR3 DNA sequence: TGCAGCGTTGGAGGGAAAGGGGGACCGAACACTGAAGCTTTCTTT. This translates into CSVGGKGGPNTEAFF. The full variable domain, its missing parts supplied by reference TRBV29-1 and TRBJ1-1, is SAVISQKPSRDICQRGTSLTIQCQVDSQVTMMFWYRQQPGQSLTLIATANQGSEATYESGFVIDKFPISRPNLTFSTLTVSNMSPEDSSIYLCSVGGKGGPNTEAFFGQGTRLTVV.

This chain links TRBV30 with TRBJ2-5; 9 bases agree with TRBD1. The CDR3 covers 13 residues. Germline V gives CDR1 GTSNPN, CDR2 SVGIG (reference sequence). The J segment lost 5 bases and the V segment lost 7 bases, leaving 8 bases of the junction unmatched. The CDR3 DNA follows: TGTGCCTCCTGGTGGGACAGGGCCGAGACCCAGTACTTC. Protein product: CASWWDRAETQYF.

This clonotype was detected ten times or more. The chain is built from TRBV5-1 and TRBJ2-1; 8 bases match TRBD2. With 2 bases clipped from V and 3 bases from J, the junction kept 7 bases outside the gene matches. Germline assignment: CDR1 SGHRS and CDR2 YFSETQ. The CDR3 is 16 amino acids. The CDR3 DNA follows: TGCGCCAGCAGCTTCCACGGGAGGGCCGGCTACAATGAGCAGTTCTTC. Its translation is CASSFHGRAGYNEQFF.

The rearrangement joins TRBV20-1 to TRBJ2-1; 11 bases align to TRBD2. This CDR3 region has 16 residues. The V gene end was trimmed by 5 bases and the J gene end by 0 bases; junction bases not matched to a gene: 6. Germline values: CDR1 DFQATT, CDR2 SNEGSKA (reference sequence). Here the CDR3 DNA reads TGCAGTGCTCCCCGACTAGCGGGGAGCTCCTACAATGAGCAGTTCTTC. It translates to CSAPRLAGSSYNEQFF.

This clonotype was counted a few times. The CDR3 protein is CASSLYQGPGTEAFF. Written as DNA, the CDR3 is TGTGCCAGCAGTTTATATCAGGGGCCCGGCACTGAAGCTTTCTTT. This chain joins TRBV27 and TRBJ1-1; D is perhaps TRBD1 (6 bases). This CDR3 has 15 residues. Germline V gene data show CDR1 as MNHEY and CDR2 as SMNVEV (reference sequence). With 1 base removed from V and 4 bases from J, the gap between germline ends came to 13 bases.

The rearrangement joins TRBV4-2 to TRBJ2-1, with 8 bases matching TRBD2. V lost 0 bases to trimming and J lost 4 bases; unmatched junction nucleotides: 2. Germline loops: CDR1 LGHNA, CDR2 YNFKEQ. The CDR3 contains 15 residues. The CDR3 reads CASSQELAEYNEQFF. The CDR3 DNA sequence: TGTGCCAGCAGCCAAGAACTAGCGGAGTACAATGAGCAGTTCTTC.

This chain connects TRBV20-1 to TRBJ2-1, with TRBD2 as a possible D gene (5 bases). Germline V lookup: CDR1 DFQATT, CDR2 SNEGSKA (reference sequence). The CDR3 extends over 14 amino acids. V dropped 5 bases and J dropped 9 bases, with 20 bases sitting between them. CDR3 nucleotide sequence: TGCAGTGCTCCTAGCATCCCTCAGATCAGTGAGCAGTTCTTC. It specifies CSAPSIPQISEQFF.

This clonotype was observed a handful of times. This chain connects TRBV7-2 to TRBJ2-2; a weak D match, TRBD2 (5 bases). Trimming took off 10 bases at V and 4 bases at J, with 16 bases between the two ends. CDR1 and CDR2 from the germline V gene are SGHTA and FQGNSA. CDR3 length equals 14 residues. CDR3 DNA: TGTGCCACCCGGACTGCCCTGGGCACCGGGGAGCTGTTTTTT. This encodes CATRTALGTGELFF.

The V and J genes are TRBV4-1 and TRBJ2-4; D call uncertain. The CDR3 consists of 15 residues. The germline V and J ends were trimmed by 2 bases and 0 bases, with 8 bases remaining between them. Germline V lookup: CDR1 MGHRA, CDR2 YSYEKL. The CDR3 loop reads CASSQIHLAKNIQYF. Here the CDR3 DNA reads TGCGCCAGCAGCCAAATCCACCTAGCCAAAAACATTCAGTACTTC.

The V gene is TRBV20-1, the J gene TRBJ1-2; TRBD1 aligns across 7 bases. The CDR3 spans 13 residues. V was pared by 5 bases and J by 3 bases, with 6 bases of the junction left unmatched. The germline V gene has CDR1 DFQATT and CDR2 SNEGSKA (reference sequence). The CDR3 region is CSAGRGPDYGYTF. The DNA of the CDR3 is TGCAGTGCTGGAAGGGGGCCCGACTATGGCTACACCTTC.

This clonotype is a singleton in its sample. This chain connects TRBV5-6 to TRBJ2-3, with 7 bases matching TRBD1. V was pared by 4 bases and J by 7 bases, with 6 bases of the junction left unmatched. Per germline, CDR1 SGHDT and CDR2 YYEEEE. This CDR3 contains 13 residues. The CDR3 DNA follows: TGTGCCAGCAGCCGTAGACAGGGTAATACGCAGTATTTT. Translating it yields CASSRRQGNTQYF.

The rearrangement joins TRBV20-1 to TRBJ2-1; TRBD2 agrees at 13 bases. CDR1 and CDR2 (germline): DFQATT, SNEGSKA (reference sequence). This CDR3 has 15 residues. Trimming at V came to 7 bases and at J to 6 bases, leaving 9 bases not matched to a gene. CDR3 in DNA: TGCAGTGGTGACGTTAGACTAGCGGGAGGCAATGAGCAGTTCTTC. Translating gives CSGDVRLAGGNEQFF.

Only a few counts were recorded for this clonotype. This sequence joins TRBV28 and TRBJ2-2; D is ambiguous. V was cut by 10 bases and J by 6 bases, with 12 bases left in between. Germline V gene lookup returns CDR1 MDHEN and CDR2 SYDVKM. This CDR3 contains 12 residues. The CDR3 protein is CATQVGAGELFF. The CDR3 nucleotides are TGTGCCACCCAAGTAGGAGCCGGGGAGCTGTTTTTT.

This clonotype was seen a few times. The rearrangement joins TRBV6-5 to TRBJ2-7; D possibly corresponds to TRBD2 (5 bases). Germline CDR1 MNHEY, CDR2 SVGAGI. The ends were cut back, 5 bases at V and 12 bases at J, with 14 bases in the middle. The CDR3 sequence is 11 residues long. The CDR3 coding sequence is TGTGCCAGCAGTAGAGGGATAGGTGGGTACTTC. Amino acid sequence: CASSRGIGGYF.

The chain couples TRBV20-1 to TRBJ2-2; D remains ambiguous. V was cut by 6 bases and J by 1 base, with 18 bases left in between. CDR3 length: 16 residues. CDR1 and CDR2 (germline): DFQATT, SNEGSKA (reference sequence). The CDR3 reads CSARRFDGLNTGELFF. CDR3 coding DNA: TGCAGTGCCCGGCGATTTGACGGTTTGAACACCGGGGAGCTGTTTTTT.

This clonotype was counted only a few times. V gene TRBV5-1 combines with J gene TRBJ2-5; possibly TRBD2 for D (6 bases). The germline V gene encodes CDR1 SGHRS and CDR2 YFSETQ. V was clipped by 0 bases and J by 5 bases, with 17 bases between them. CDR3 size: 16 residues. The CDR3 region has the DNA TGCGCCAGCAGCTTGGCCAGGAGGGAAAGGAGGGAGACCCAGTACTTC. Amino acids: CASSLARRERRETQYF.

The chain employs TRBV6-5 and TRBJ2-7; possibly TRBD2 for D (5 bases). The germline gives CDR1 MNHEY, CDR2 SVGAGI. The CDR3 runs to 15 residues. The V gene lost 6 bases and the J gene lost 2 bases, with 17 bases spanning the gap. For the CDR3, the DNA is TGTGCCAGCAGCCTACTCCCTAGCAACACCTACGAGCAGTACTTC. It specifies CASSLLPSNTYEQYF.

The chain recombines TRBV6-5 with TRBJ1-2; 10 bases align to TRBD1. Germline CDR1 and CDR2: MNHEY and SVGAGI. This CDR3 comprises 16 residues. Trimming at V came to 2 bases and at J to 7 bases, leaving 10 bases not matched to a gene. The CDR3 DNA reads TGTGCCAGCAGTTACGCCGGGACAGGGGAGATCGGTGGCTACACCTTC. Translation: CASSYAGTGEIGGYTF.

This sequence joins TRBV7-2 and TRBJ2-3, with D uncertain. With 5 bases removed from V and 5 bases from J, the gap between germline ends came to 11 bases. CDR1 and CDR2 from the germline V gene are SGHTA and FQGNSA. The CDR3 contains 13 residues. The CDR3 reads CASSPRSGDTQYF. For the CDR3, the DNA is TGTGCCAGCAGCCCCCGAAGTGGAGATACGCAGTATTTT.

This clonotype has a handful of counts. DNA of the CDR3: TGCAGTGCTAGAGCGGGTCGCGGGGCGAAAAACATTCAGTACTTC. Translating it yields CSARAGRGAKNIQYF. The V and J genes are TRBV20-1 and TRBJ2-4; possible D gene TRBD2, 6 bases. Germline CDR1 and CDR2: DFQATT and SNEGSKA (reference sequence). V lost 1 base, J lost 4 bases, and 14 bases lay in between. CDR3 length equals 15 residues.